The 2 T cell receptor beta chains presented below share a single source sample, sequenced in a study of T cell repertoires in aging, cancer and after chemotherapy. Multiplex touch-down PCR with TRB-A/B primers amplified rearranged V-D-J TRB sequences. TCRdb reprocessed the multiplex PCR reads via MiXCR and lists one record per CDR3 protein. The table includes about 18,000 distinct CDR3 sequences, 40% to 55% detected once. TCR beta rearrangements were amplified from peripheral blood genomic DNA. Sequencing input: blood. These TCRs come from a human donor in good health.

The chain uses TRBV19 and TRBJ1-1; the D is unclear. Germline assignment: CDR1 LNHDA and CDR2 SQIVND (reference sequence). This CDR3 is built from 13 residues. Deletions cut 6 bases from V and 6 bases from J, with 14 bases between. The CDR3 DNA is TGTGCCAGTAGCTCGAGCATTCGAGCTGAAGCTTTCTTT. Translated, it gives CASSSSIRAEAFF. Filled out from reference TRBV19 and TRBJ1-1, the complete variable domain reads DGGITQSPKYLFRKEGQNVTLSCEQNLNHDAMYWYRQDPGQGLRLIYYSQIVNDFQKGDIAEGYSVSREKKESFPLTVTSAQKNPTAFYLCASSSSIRAEAFFGQGTRLTVV.

By share of the sample, this clonotype is medium-sized. This chain links TRBV29-1 with TRBJ2-7; 8 bases are a match to TRBD1. The CDR3 totals 12 residues. Trimming cost V 7 bases and J 2 bases; bases outside gene matches: 4. Per the germline V gene, CDR1 is SQVTM and CDR2 is ANQGSEA. CDR3 loop: CSARTGPYEQYF. The CDR3 region has the DNA TGCAGCGCCAGGACAGGGCCCTACGAGCAGTACTTC.